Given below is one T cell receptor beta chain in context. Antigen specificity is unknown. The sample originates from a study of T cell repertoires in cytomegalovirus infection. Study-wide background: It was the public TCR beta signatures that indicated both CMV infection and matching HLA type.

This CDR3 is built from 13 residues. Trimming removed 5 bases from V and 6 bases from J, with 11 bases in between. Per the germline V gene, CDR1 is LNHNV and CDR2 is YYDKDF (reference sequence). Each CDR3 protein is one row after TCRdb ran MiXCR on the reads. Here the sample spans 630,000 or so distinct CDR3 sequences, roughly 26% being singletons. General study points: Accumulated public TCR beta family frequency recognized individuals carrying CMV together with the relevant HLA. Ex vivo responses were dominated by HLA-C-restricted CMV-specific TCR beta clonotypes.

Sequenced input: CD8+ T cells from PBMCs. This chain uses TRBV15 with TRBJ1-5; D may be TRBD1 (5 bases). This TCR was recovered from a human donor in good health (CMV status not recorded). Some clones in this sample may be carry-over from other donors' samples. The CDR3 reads CATSGGNGQPQHF. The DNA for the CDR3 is TGTGCCACCAGCGGGGGAAATGGTCAGCCCCAGCATTTT.